The TCR beta chain described here comes from a study of blood T cells in healthy people across ages. A sample-barcoded 5' primer and a J-beta primer mix were used in a second PCR of about 6 to 12 cycles. Template switching added a 12-random-nucleotide identifier to every cDNA molecule. Each CDR3 protein gets one entry after TCRdb re-called the 5' RACE reads with MiXCR. This table has about 570,000 distinct CDR3 sequences, 27% appearing once. This clonotype was detected only a few times. V gave up 1 base and J gave up 1 base, with 11 bases separating them. This CDR3 contains 16 residues. Germline V gene lookup returns CDR1 LGHNA and CDR2 YSLEER.

This clonotype was obtained from a woman in her sixties or seventies in good health. The chain links TRBV4-3 to TRBJ1-3; D not certain. Sequencing input: blood. CDR3 sequence reads: CASSQGHVNSGNTIYF. For the CDR3, the DNA is TGCGCCAGCAGCCAAGGACATGTCAATTCTGGAAACACCATATATTTT.